The 30 T cell receptor beta chains presented below share a single source sample, sequenced in a study of Ad26.COV2.S vaccination and SARS-CoV-2 variants. TCRdb keeps only in-frame clones here, not all; method: immunoSEQ multiplex PCR. The sample carries approximately 410,000 clones, roughly 90% recorded once. Stated treatment: some 20 received Ad26.COV2.S at low or high dose, single or two shots; about 5 received placebo; per-sample allocation not given. Each sample was drawn 63 days after the first injection (of vaccine or placebo). Here the sequenced sample was peripheral blood, taken in a trial of Ad26.COV2.S vaccine versus placebo. Source of these receptors: a person between 18 and 65 years old who received the Ad26.COV2.S COVID-19 vaccine or a placebo.

This chain uses TRBV18 with TRBJ2-1, with 7 bases matching TRBD2. The trim removed 6 bases at V and 15 bases at J, leaving 23 bases unmatched. The CDR3 is 16 amino acids. Germline loops: CDR1 KGHSH, CDR2 LQKENI. For the CDR3, the DNA is TGTGCCAGCTCCCTTGATATAGCGGGTTCCTCCTTGGAGGGGTTCTTC. Amino acids: CASSLDIAGSSLEGFF.

The chain combines TRBV5-1 with TRBJ1-2, with unresolved D. The V end was cut by 0 bases, the J end by 3 bases, with 9 bases between. Germline V lookup: CDR1 SGHRS, CDR2 YFSETQ. CDR3 length: 14 amino acids. Here the CDR3 DNA reads TGCGCCAGCAGCTTGGAGGGCAGCCACTATGGCTACACCTTC. This encodes CASSLEGSHYGYTF. Complete variable domain (other parts from reference TRBV5-1 and TRBJ1-2): KAGVTQTPRYLIKTRGQQVTLSCSPISGHRSVSWYQQTPGQGLQFLFEYFSETQRNKGNFPGRFSGRQFSNSRSEMNVSTLELGDSALYLCASSLEGSHYGYTFGSGTRLTVV.

This chain links TRBV14 with TRBJ2-1; no clear D gene. There are 14 residues in the CDR3. The V end was cut by 1 base, the J end by 4 bases, with 8 bases between. Per germline, CDR1 SGHDN and CDR2 FVKESK. The CDR3 loop reads CASSQAKGYNEQFF. The CDR3 DNA is TGTGCCAGCAGCCAAGCCAAGGGTTACAATGAGCAGTTCTTC. Complete variable domain (other parts from reference TRBV14 and TRBJ2-1): EAGVTQFPSHSVIEKGQTVTLRCDPISGHDNLYWYRRVMGKEIKFLLHFVKESKQDESGMPNNRFLAERTGGTYSTLKVQPAELEDSGVYFCASSQAKGYNEQFFGPGTRLTVL.

The V call is TRBV18, the J call TRBJ1-2; unclear D gene. Trimming shortened V by 4 bases and J by 7 bases, and 7 bases separated the two germline ends. CDR1 is KGHSH and CDR2 is LQKENI in the germline V gene. This CDR3 has 11 amino acids. The CDR3 coding sequence is TGTGCCAGCTCACTTGCCGGTGGCTACACCTTC. Translating gives CASSLAGGYTF.

This chain connects TRBV19 to TRBJ1-5; 7 bases agree with TRBD1. The CDR3 is 20 amino acids. Germline CDR1 and CDR2: LNHDA and SQIVND (reference sequence). After removal of 4 bases from V and 0 bases from J, the junction contained 18 bases not matched to a gene. DNA for the CDR3: TGTGCCAGTAGTAAATACAGGGGAGACGGACTAGGGTATAGCAATCAGCCCCAGCATTTT. The encoded protein is CASSKYRGDGLGYSNQPQHF.

This chain joins TRBV7-8 and TRBJ2-7, with D hard to call. The CDR3 extends over 12 amino acids. V was cut by 3 bases and J by 5 bases, with 8 bases left in between. CDR1 is SGHVS and CDR2 is FQNEAQ in the germline V gene. The CDR3 protein is CASSFGLDEQYF. The CDR3 nucleotides read TGTGCCAGCAGCTTTGGGTTAGACGAGCAGTACTTC.

The J gene is TRBJ2-7, the V gene TRBV5-1, with a possible D match to TRBD2 (6 bases). Germline V gene lookup returns CDR1 SGHRS and CDR2 YFSETQ. The CDR3 consists of 13 residues. The V end was cut by 3 bases, the J end by 3 bases, with 10 bases between. The CDR3 sequence is CASSSQDYYEQYF. Written as DNA, the CDR3 is TGCGCCAGCAGCTCTCAGGACTACTACGAGCAGTACTTC.

This clone was recorded a few times. The gene calls are TRBV29-1 and TRBJ2-7, with D maybe TRBD2 (6 bases). In germline, CDR1 is SQVTM, CDR2 ANQGSEA. V lost 5 bases and J 0 bases, leaving 14 bases between the germline ends. The CDR3 contains 14 residues. CDR3 coding DNA: TGCAGCGTTACGGAGGGCATTAGCTCCTACGAGCAGTACTTC. Protein product: CSVTEGISSYEQYF.

This chain uses TRBV7-9 with TRBJ1-5; D not certain. Germline CDR1 reads SEHNR; CDR2 reads FQNEAQ (reference sequence). The CDR3 extends over 13 amino acids. V lost 1 base and J 8 bases, leaving 9 bases between the germline ends. The CDR3 sequence: CASSLGGMEPQHF. The CDR3 DNA follows: TGTGCCAGCAGCTTAGGAGGAATGGAGCCCCAGCATTTT.

The chain has TRBV5-6 and TRBJ2-5; 11 nucleotides align to TRBD2. CDR3 length equals 16 residues. Losses at the gene ends were 2 bases for V and 4 bases for J; bases not matched to a gene: 7. Germline values: CDR1 SGHDT, CDR2 YYEEEE. The CDR3 reads CASSFWTSGSGETQYF. The CDR3 region has the DNA TGTGCCAGCAGCTTTTGGACTAGCGGGTCTGGAGAGACCCAGTACTTC.

The gene calls are TRBV28 and TRBJ2-7; D perhaps matches TRBD2 (6 bases). The CDR3 loop spans 14 amino acids. In germline, CDR1 is MDHEN, CDR2 SYDVKM. V was shortened by 4 bases and J by 5 bases, with 15 bases between the two germline ends. CDR3 amino acids: CASSSPGTSDEQYF. CDR3 bases: TGTGCCAGCAGTTCGCCCGGGACTTCGGACGAGCAGTACTTC.

The V gene is TRBV2, the J gene TRBJ2-7; the match to TRBD2 covers 9 bases. Germline CDR1 SNHLY, CDR2 FYNNEI. Trimming cost V 9 bases and J 6 bases; bases outside gene matches: 9. This CDR3 spans 13 amino acids. CDR3 protein: CASRGLAFSEQYF. Here the CDR3 DNA reads TGTGCCAGTCGGGGACTAGCTTTTTCCGAGCAGTACTTC.

V is TRBV4-3 and J is TRBJ1-5; the match to TRBD1 covers 9 bases. The trim removed 3 bases at V and 7 bases at J, leaving 1 base unmatched. The germline V gene has CDR1 LGHNA and CDR2 YSLEER. This CDR3 has 13 amino acids. CDR3 DNA: TGCGCCAGCAGCCATACAGGGGGCCAGCCCCAGCATTTT. It translates to CASSHTGGQPQHF.

The rearrangement links TRBV7-9 to TRBJ2-3, with D possibly called TRBD1 or TRBD2 (5 bases each). The CDR3 length is 15 residues. Trimming removed 1 base from V and 6 bases from J, with 14 bases in between. The germline V gene encodes CDR1 SEHNR and CDR2 FQNEAQ (reference sequence). Here the CDR3 DNA reads TGTGCCAGCAGCTTAGATGCTGACAGAGGGGATACGCAGTATTTT. Amino acid sequence: CASSLDADRGDTQYF. Full variable domain (outside the CDR3, taken from reference TRBV7-9 and TRBJ2-3): DTGVSQNPRHKITKRGQNVTFRCDPISEHNRLYWYRQTLGQGPEFLTYFQNEAQLEKSRLLSDRFSAERPKGSFSTLEIQRTEQGDSAMYLCASSLDADRGDTQYFGPGTRLTVL.

The CDR3 protein is CASSSSPYQPQHF. For the CDR3, the DNA is TGTGCCAGCAGCTCTTCACCATATCAGCCCCAGCATTTT. The chain links TRBV11-2 to TRBJ1-5; D gene ambiguous. V lost 4 bases to trimming and J lost 5 bases, with 9 bases between them. The CDR3 length is 13 residues. Germline V gene data show CDR1 as SGHAT and CDR2 as FQNNGV.

The CDR3 nucleotides are TGTGCCAGCAGTTCATATATGGGGACAACCACTGAAGCTTTCTTT. It yields the protein CASSSYMGTTTEAFF. The V gene is TRBV27, the J gene TRBJ1-1; TRBD1 is a possible D gene (6 bases). The V and J ends lost 4 bases and 4 bases respectively, with 16 bases between them. This CDR3 comprises 15 residues. Germline assignment: CDR1 MNHEY and CDR2 SMNVEV (reference sequence).

CDR3 coding DNA: TGTGCCAGCAGCCCCCGACAGGGGTCCCCATACAATGAGCAGTTCTTC. This encodes CASSPRQGSPYNEQFF. The rearrangement joins TRBV9 to TRBJ2-1, with 8 bases aligning to TRBD1. The J segment lost 4 bases and the V segment lost 4 bases, leaving 10 bases of the junction unmatched. The V gene's germline CDR1 is SGDLS and CDR2 YYNGEE. The CDR3 loop spans 16 amino acids.

This chain joins TRBV5-4 and TRBJ2-7; 7 bases are a match to TRBD2. Trimming took 0 bases from V and 5 from J; bases not matched to a gene: 2. Germline CDR1 is SGHNT and CDR2 is YYREEE (reference sequence). CDR3 length: 13 amino acids. CDR3 amino acids: CASSLVGGDEQYF. CDR3 DNA: TGTGCCAGCAGCTTGGTGGGAGGGGACGAGCAGTACTTC.

V is TRBV28 and J is TRBJ1-5; D call uncertain. Germline V CDR1 and CDR2: MDHEN, SYDVKM. V was cut by 0 bases and J by 0 bases, with 18 bases left in between. CDR3 length equals 19 residues. The CDR3 sequence is CASSLCTAPALCSNQPQHF. The CDR3 DNA follows: TGTGCCAGCAGTTTATGCACAGCGCCTGCACTGTGTAGCAATCAGCCCCAGCATTTT.

The chain links TRBV12-3 or TRBV12-4 to TRBJ2-1, with D possibly being TRBD2 (6 bases). The CDR3 is 13 amino acids. The V end lost 1 base, the J end lost 13 bases, and 14 bases lay between the germline ends. The CDR3 spells CASSLGGTSHQFF. CDR3 bases: TGTGCCAGCAGTTTAGGCGGGACCTCACATCAGTTCTTC.

The genes are TRBV7-8 and TRBJ1-1; 7 bases map to TRBD1. J was trimmed by 1 base and V by 3 bases; bases with no gene match: 8. The CDR3 sequence is 16 residues long. Germline CDR1 reads SGHVS; CDR2 reads FQNEAQ. The CDR3 loop reads CASSFIGGTENTEAFF. The CDR3 DNA sequence: TGTGCCAGCAGCTTTATAGGTGGGACAGAGAACACTGAAGCTTTCTTT.

The V call is TRBV30, the J call TRBJ1-1, with TRBD1 identical over 12 bases. This CDR3 is 18 amino acids long. Unmatched junction bases numbered 13, after V lost 2 bases and J lost 3 bases. Germline-derived CDR1 and CDR2 are GTSNPN and SVGIG (reference sequence). The CDR3 sequence: CAWSSLGTGGARDTEAFF. DNA for the CDR3: TGTGCCTGGAGTTCCCTGGGGACAGGGGGCGCGAGGGACACTGAAGCTTTCTTT.

In its sample, this clone was seen once. The V and J genes are TRBV18 and TRBJ2-7; the D gene is possibly TRBD2 (5 bases). Germline loops: CDR1 KGHSH, CDR2 LQKENI. The CDR3 is made up of 15 amino acids. Trimming stripped 4 bases from V and 2 bases from J, with 15 bases between. CDR3 loop: CASSQRRERTYEQYF. DNA of the CDR3: TGTGCCAGCTCACAGAGAAGGGAGAGGACCTACGAGCAGTACTTC.

J is TRBJ1-6 and V is TRBV7-6; no clear D gene. From germline, CDR1 is SGHVS and CDR2 FNYEAQ. This CDR3 region has 15 residues. With 5 bases removed from V and 8 bases from J, the gap between germline ends came to 16 bases. CDR3 sequence: CASSPSVLLDSPLHF. DNA for the CDR3: TGTGCCAGCAGCCCATCCGTCCTATTGGATTCACCCCTCCACTTT.

The chain has TRBV27 and TRBJ2-1; 11 bases map to TRBD2. With V trimmed by 6 bases and J by 8 bases, 12 bases remained unmatched. This CDR3 is 16 amino acids long. CDR1 and CDR2 (germline): MNHEY, SMNVEV (reference sequence). CDR3 residues: CASSPRIAGGPYEQFF. CDR3 bases: TGTGCCAGCAGCCCACGTATAGCGGGGGGGCCATATGAGCAGTTCTTC.

This chain joins TRBV5-5 and TRBJ1-5, with D hard to call. Germline V gene lookup returns CDR1 SGHKS and CDR2 YYEKEE (reference sequence). The CDR3 totals 12 residues. Trimming pared 1 base from V and 2 bases from J, leaving 1 base between. The CDR3 loop is CASSLRNQPQHF. CDR3 bases: TGTGCCAGCAGCTTGCGCAATCAGCCCCAGCATTTT. The complete variable domain, with remaining parts taken from reference TRBV5-5 and TRBJ1-5, reads DAGVTQSPTHLIKTRGQQVTLRCSPISGHKSVSWYQQVLGQGPQFIFQYYEKEERGRGNFPDRFSARQFPNYSSELNVNALLLGDSALYLCASSLRNQPQHFGDGTRLSIL.

About this clone itself: The identical CDR3 is also encoded by other nucleotide sequences in the sample. The V gene is TRBV5-4, the J gene TRBJ2-7, with 11 nucleotides matching TRBD2. The length of the CDR3 is 15 residues. From germline, CDR1 is SGHNT and CDR2 YYREEE (reference sequence). The trim removed 0 bases at V and 4 bases at J, leaving 3 bases unmatched. CDR3 nucleotide sequence: TGTGCCAGCAGCTTGGGGGGGACTAGCGGTTACGAGCAGTACTTC. It translates to CASSLGGTSGYEQYF. Full variable domain (missing parts from reference TRBV5-4 and TRBJ2-7): ETGVTQSPTHLIKTRGQQVTLRCSSQSGHNTVSWYQQALGQGPQFIFQYYREEENGRGNFPPRFSGLQFPNYSSELNVNALELDDSALYLCASSLGGTSGYEQYFGPGTRLTVT.

In its sample, this clone was seen once. V is TRBV9 and J is TRBJ2-7; D gene ambiguous. The germline CDR1 and CDR2 sequences are SGDLS and YYNGEE. The V end lost 0 bases, the J end lost 4 bases, and 8 bases lay between the germline ends. The CDR3 runs to 13 residues. The CDR3 sequence: CASSVEGRYEQYF. Here the CDR3 DNA reads TGTGCCAGCAGCGTAGAGGGAAGGTACGAGCAGTACTTC.

This chain connects TRBV5-8 to TRBJ1-4; possibly TRBD1 for D (5 bases). V was shortened by 0 bases and J by 7 bases, with 10 bases between the two germline ends. The V gene's germline CDR1 is SGHTS and CDR2 YDEGEE. CDR3 size: 14 residues. The CDR3 protein is CASSLAWDGEKLFF. CDR3 DNA sequence: TGTGCCAGCAGCTTGGCCTGGGACGGTGAAAAACTGTTTTTT.

This chain links TRBV7-9 with TRBJ2-2; tentatively, D is TRBD1 (5 bases). The ends were cut back, 0 bases at V and 3 bases at J, with 14 bases in the middle. The germline gives CDR1 SEHNR, CDR2 FQNEAQ (reference sequence). The CDR3 contains 17 residues. The CDR3 DNA is TGTGCCAGCAGCTTAGCGAGCAGGGCATTTTACACCGGGGAGCTGTTTTTT. It codes for CASSLASRAFYTGELFF.